This T cell receptor (beta chain) was documented in a study of blood T cell repertoires in COVID-19. A single count supports this clone. Authors' methods: Reference gene primer amplification gave estimated nucleated cell counts. Generated by immunoSEQ multiplex PCR, the TCRdb table keeps only in-frame clones and is missing some. V and J calls plus clone size are reproduced from that table; the DNA served to infer D and trimming. This table has some 100,000 clones, 80% to 90% appearing once. Germline CDR1 is LNHNV and CDR2 is YYDKDF (reference sequence). The V gene lost 0 bases and the J gene lost 0 bases, with 6 bases spanning the gap. The CDR3 covers 15 residues.

The chain joins TRBV15 to TRBJ1-5; possible D gene TRBD1, 5 bases. What was sequenced was PBMCs or T cells enriched from blood (not recorded which). The source of this sequence is a woman between 50 and 59 years old who had recovered from COVID-19. For the CDR3, the DNA is TGTGCCACCAGCAGAGAGACAGATAGCAATCAGCCCCAGCATTTT. This gives the protein CATSRETDSNQPQHF.